A single sample is the source of the 9 T cell receptor beta chains below, sequenced in a study of shared clonotypes between healthy human individuals. Profiling relied on immunoSEQ multiplex PCR, and the TCRdb table lists in-frame clones only, not all of them. The profile shows hundreds of thousands of clones, more than 95% of them singletons. Sequenced sample: naive CD4+ T cells sorted from blood. Regarding subset: CD45RA+ positively selected. The origin of the receptors is a woman between 25 and 40 years old in good health.

V is TRBV7-9 and J is TRBJ1-6; 8 bases are a match to TRBD1. From germline, CDR1 is SEHNR and CDR2 FQNEAQ (reference sequence). This CDR3 is built from 15 residues. After removal of 4 bases from V and 3 bases from J, the junction contained 2 bases not matched to a gene. CDR3 region: CASSWGQDYNSPLHF. CDR3 sequence (DNA): TGTGCCAGCAGCTGGGGACAGGACTATAATTCACCCCTCCACTTT.

Only one count was recorded for this clone. The gene calls are TRBV28 and TRBJ1-5; D ambiguous. V lost 6 bases to trimming and J lost 0 bases, with 21 bases between them. This CDR3 contains 18 residues. CDR1 and CDR2 (germline): MDHEN, SYDVKM. The CDR3 reads CASSFPGVQLYSNQPQHF. As DNA, the CDR3 is TGTGCCAGCAGCTTTCCGGGAGTACAACTATATAGCAATCAGCCCCAGCATTTT. Full variable domain (missing parts from reference TRBV28 and TRBJ1-5): DVKVTQSSRYLVKRTGEKVFLECVQDMDHENMFWYRQDPGLGLRLIYFSYDVKMKEKGDIPEGYSVSREKKERFSLILESASTNQTSMYLCASSFPGVQLYSNQPQHFGDGTRLSIL.

Turning to this clone: The sample holds other DNA sequences that translate to the same CDR3. The rearrangement links TRBV18 to TRBJ1-2; 7 positions agree with TRBD1. Germline V gene sequence: CDR1 KGHSH, CDR2 LQKENI. CDR3 length: 13 amino acids. The V gene end was trimmed by 2 bases and the J gene end by 7 bases; junction bases not matched to a gene: 4. In DNA form, the CDR3 reads TGTGCCAGCTCACCAAGGGACAGAGGTGGCTACACCTTC. Translated: CASSPRDRGGYTF.

The chain carries TRBV27 and TRBJ2-5, with D perhaps matching TRBD2 (6 bases). The DNA end is more similar to TRBJ2-7, so the J call may be wrong. The germline V gene has CDR1 MNHEY and CDR2 SMNVEV (reference sequence). The CDR3 loop spans 15 amino acids. The DNA for the CDR3 is TGTGCCAGCAGTTTAATGACGGGAGTCATATACGAGCAGTACTTC. Its translation is CASSLMTGVIYEQYF.

This clone was picked up one time. This chain connects TRBV27 to TRBJ2-3, with 11 bases lining up with TRBD1. Trimming took 5 bases from V and 3 from J; bases not matched to a gene: 10. The CDR3 totals 17 residues. Germline V CDR1 and CDR2: MNHEY, SMNVEV (reference sequence). Written as DNA, the CDR3 is TGTGCCAGCAGTCCGGGACAGGGGGTAGATCTTACAGATACGCAGTATTTT. Protein product: CASSPGQGVDLTDTQYF.

The V and J genes are TRBV14 and TRBJ2-1; 11 nucleotides match TRBD2. The V gene end was trimmed by 1 base and the J gene end by 7 bases; junction bases not matched to a gene: 9. The CDR3 has 17 amino acids. Germline V lookup: CDR1 SGHDN, CDR2 FVKESK. CDR3: CASSQGTTSGSRNEQFF. DNA of the CDR3: TGTGCCAGCAGCCAAGGCACCACTAGCGGGAGTCGAAATGAGCAGTTCTTC.

The chain couples TRBV19 to TRBJ1-2; TRBD1 might be the D (5 bases). V was clipped by 1 base and J by 4 bases, with 7 bases between them. The length of the CDR3 is 13 residues. Germline lookup yields CDR1 LNHDA and CDR2 SQIVND (reference sequence). As DNA, the CDR3 is TGTGCCAGTAGTATAGGACAGACCTATGGCTACACCTTC. It encodes CASSIGQTYGYTF.

This clone was detected once. This chain joins TRBV14 and TRBJ2-1, with TRBD2 matching 11 bases. The germline gives CDR1 SGHDN, CDR2 FVKESK. The CDR3 runs to 15 residues. After removal of 8 bases from V and 6 bases from J, the junction contained 9 bases not matched to a gene. CDR3 sequence reads: CASGHSGRAFNEQFF. The CDR3 DNA reads as TGTGCCAGCGGACATAGCGGGAGGGCCTTCAATGAGCAGTTCTTC. The whole variable domain, remainder taken from reference TRBV14 and TRBJ2-1, is EAGVTQFPSHSVIEKGQTVTLRCDPISGHDNLYWYRRVMGKEIKFLLHFVKESKQDESGMPNNRFLAERTGGTYSTLKVQPAELEDSGVYFCASGHSGRAFNEQFFGPGTRLTVL.

This sequence joins TRBV6-6 and TRBJ2-1, with 10 bases lining up with TRBD2. CDR1 and CDR2 (germline): MNHNY, SVGAGI (reference sequence). The CDR3 loop spans 16 amino acids. J gave up 4 bases and V 7 bases, and 10 bases lay outside the gene matches. This CDR3 is CASTKSPLAGYNEQFF. CDR3 sequence (DNA): TGTGCCAGCACCAAGTCGCCACTAGCGGGGTACAATGAGCAGTTCTTC.